This TCR beta chain was profiled in a study of cytomegalovirus exposure and HLA in healthy donors. As for the study in general: The early release's HLA-typed donors yielded about 85 million unique TCRs. Study-level points and caveats: In a later analysis, compared with equally common non-associated chains, HLA-associated beta chains were more expanded.

Germline CDR1 is SGHNT and CDR2 is YYREEE (reference sequence). There are 16 residues in the CDR3. V lost 4 bases, J lost 2 bases, and 7 bases stayed unmatched. This clone was counted only a few times. Its matching antigen is unknown. Primers included in the PCR were 60 Vbeta and 13 Jbeta primers. The protocol was immunoSEQ multiplex PCR, while the TCRdb copy is restricted to in-frame clones and leaves out a portion. The table shows fewer than 150,000 clones, with 15% occurring only once. J is TRBJ2-2 and V is TRBV5-4, with 8 bases fitting TRBD1. The specimen was PBMCs. The origin of this receptor is a woman under 30 in good health and CMV-seronegative. The CDR3 protein is CASSNTGQGNTGELFF. In DNA form, the CDR3 reads TGTGCCAGCAGCAATACCGGACAGGGCAACACCGGGGAGCTGTTTTTT.